This T cell receptor (beta chain) appears in the sequencing data of a study of blood T cells in healthy people across ages. Study-wide background: Through template switching, about one barcoded beta molecule was captured per two T cells, as measured in model experiments.

General study findings and limits: Measured against age, TCR beta diversity per million T cells decreased in a roughly linear manner.

CDR1 is SGHAT and CDR2 is FQNNGV in the germline V gene. The CDR3 runs to 17 residues. V lost 5 bases, J lost 3 bases, and 19 bases lay in between. Of note for this clonotype: What it recognizes is unknown.

Every participating donor contributed roughly 10 milliliters of peripheral blood through a draw. Using a J-beta primer mix together with a sample-barcoded 5' primer, a second PCR was run for about 7 to 12 cycles. TCRdb re-called the 5' RACE reads through MiXCR, storing one row per CDR3 protein. The sample has about 1 million distinct CDR3 sequences; 40% to 50% are singletons. The sequence derives from a woman in her fifties or sixties in good health. Sequenced: blood. J is TRBJ2-2 and V is TRBV11-2, with D maybe TRBD2 (5 bases). CDR3 bases: TGTGCCAGCAGCCCGCGGACTCCAATCGGGGACACCGGGGAGCTGTTTTTT. It specifies CASSPRTPIGDTGELFF. Full variable domain (rest looked up from reference TRBV11-2 and TRBJ2-2): EAGVAQSPRYKIIEKRQSVAFWCNPISGHATLYWYQQILGQGPKLLIQFQNNGVVDDSQLPKDRFSAERLKGVDSTLKIQPAKLEDSAVYLCASSPRTPIGDTGELFFGEGSRLTVL.